This T cell receptor beta chain is from a study of regulatory T cells in long-lasting Graves disease. CDR3 size: 16 residues. Germline V CDR1 and CDR2: LGHDT, YNNKEL (reference sequence). V was pared by 4 bases and J by 2 bases, with 8 bases of the junction left unmatched. This clonotype was seen many times. The antigen remains unidentified. This sample's time point: persistent/refractory GD, antithyroid drugs over 5 years with positive TRAb. The TCR library was prepared using RNA isolated from PBMCs. Study-level points and caveats: Persistent patients shared more public clonotypes (under 3,000) than newly diagnosed patients (about 1,000). It was possible that the small sample size reduced accuracy. Researchers examined only peripheral blood and not thyroid tissue. Among samples with persistent disease, TRBV28, TRBJ1-2 and TRBJ2-5 were favored.

Building the TCR beta libraries relied on iRepertoire HTBI primers, and CDR3 regions underwent Arm-PCR. TCRdb fed the multiplex PCR reads into MiXCR, producing one record per CDR3 protein. The sample lists roughly 300,000 distinct CDR3 sequences; roughly a fifth were seen once. The chain joins TRBV3-1 to TRBJ1-5, with 7 nucleotides matching TRBD1. The sequencing used peripheral blood mononuclear cells (PBMCs), collected when the disease was refractory, from a patient treated with antithyroid drugs. The TCR was taken from a female donor with Graves disease. The CDR3 bases are TGTGCCAGCAGCCCGAATAACAGGGGAGGCAATCAGCCCCAGCATTTT. This codes for CASSPNNRGGNQPQHF. The full variable domain, rest sourced from reference TRBV3-1 and TRBJ1-5, is DTAVSQTPKYLVTQMGNDKSIKCEQNLGHDTMYWYKQDSKKFLKIMFSYNNKELIINETVPNRFSPKSPDKAHLNLHINSLELGDSAVYFCASSPNNRGGNQPQHFGDGTRLSIL.